There are many counts of the clone carrying this T cell receptor beta chain. Its cognate antigen is unknown. The sample originates from a study of CD8+CD57+ T cells in acquired aplastic anemia. Study-wide context: Sorted CD4+ and CD8+ cells gave a mean 3.2 ug DNA, range roughly 0.19 to 27.4 ug. Overall study findings and caveats: It was found that 25 to 35 CD8+ CDR3 sequences were shared between patients and controls.

The CDR3 is 15 amino acids. CDR1 is MGHDK and CDR2 is SYGVNS in the germline V gene. With 3 bases removed from V and 5 bases from J, the gap between germline ends came to 15 bases. Before being chosen for sequencing, patients had shown CD8+CD57+ cell expansion by flow cytometry. Patients uniformly had severe acquired aplastic anemia. Blood was sampled before the patients had received any therapy. Genomic DNA served as template for TCR beta VDJ and CDR3 profiling. In TCRdb, the reads were re-called with MiXCR into one record per CDR3 protein. The repertoire holds roughly 500,000 distinct CDR3 sequences, with roughly 34% as singletons.

Source material: sorted CD4+, CD8+, or CD8+CD57+ T cells (not recorded which) from PBMCs. The chain couples TRBV25-1 to TRBJ2-3; D is perhaps TRBD1 (7 bases). The TCR sequence derives from a human donor with aplastic anemia. The CDR3 spells CASSETGTRRDTQYF. The DNA of the CDR3 is TGTGCCAGCAGTGAGACAGGGACTCGGAGAGATACGCAGTATTTT. Supplemented by reference TRBV25-1 and TRBJ2-3, the full variable domain reads EADIYQTPRYLVIGTGKKITLECSQTMGHDKMYWYQQDPGMELHLIHYSYGVNSTEKGDLSSESTVSRIRTEHFPLTLESARPSHTSQYLCASSETGTRRDTQYFGPGTRLTVL.